This TCR beta chain was sequenced in a study of OX40 agonist ivuxolimab in advanced cancers. Study context: Patients received the agonistic anti-OX40 (CD134) antibody ivuxolimab. Earlier treatment with anti-PD-1, anti-PD-L1 or anti-CTLA-4 was permitted, and 35% to 40% had received some.

Using immunoSEQ multiplex PCR, the repertoire was profiled, and TCRdb retains in-frame clones only, with some absent. This table has 70,000 to 95,000 clones, under 90% appearing once. Study findings and constraints: Also showing low normalized T-cell clonal expansion were some of the nonresponders.

On this clone itself: The antigen is unknown.

The receptor was derived from an adult with an advanced solid tumor such as melanoma, head and neck, liver or kidney cancer. Material: CD4+ or CD8+ T cells sorted from blood, obtained in a trial of the OX40 agonist ivuxolimab.

The CDR3 DNA reads as TGTGCCAGCAGCTTTAGCGGGAGCTCCTACGAGCAGTACTTC. Translating gives CASSFSGSSYEQYF. The V gene is TRBV5-4, the J gene TRBJ2-7, with 9 bases aligning to TRBD2. Trimming took 2 bases from V and 0 from J; bases not matched to a gene: 0. Germline CDR1 SGHNT, CDR2 YYREEE (reference sequence). The CDR3 has 14 residues.